Listed below are T cell receptor beta chains from one sample, sequenced in a study of blood T cell repertoires in COVID-19. The repertoire was sequenced with immunoSEQ multiplex PCR; TCRdb's copy has only in-frame clones and lacks some. The sample includes hundreds of thousands of clones, about nine tenths of them seen just once. The material sequenced was peripheral blood. These receptors were obtained from a woman in her twenties or thirties with active or convalescent COVID-19. Each CDR3 is given with its conserved first and last residue. The order of the fields is CDR3 length, J gene, D gene, clone size, V gene, CDR3 protein, CDR3 DNA. The D gene is left open where the match is weak. Part of the rows lack a size; the others show once, few, many or a class for expanded clones.

length: 12; J: TRBJ1-2; D: .; size: .; V: TRBV12-3/TRBV12-4; CDR3: CASSSSGIGYTF; DNA: TGTGCCAGCAGTTCCTCAGGGATTGGCTACACCTTC
length: 13; J: TRBJ1-5; D: TRBD1; size: .; V: TRBV6-5; CDR3: CASTQGDPQPQHF; DNA: TGTGCCAGCACTCAGGGGGATCCCCAGCCCCAGCATTTT
length: 17; J: TRBJ1-1; D: TRBD1; size: .; V: TRBV5-4; CDR3: CASSFDRDRASGAEAFF; DNA: TGTGCCAGCAGCTTTGACCGGGACAGGGCTTCAGGGGCTGAAGCTTTCTTT
length: 15; J: TRBJ2-7; D: .; size: few; V: TRBV6-1; CDR3: CASSETPGAHYEQYF; DNA: TGTGCCAGCAGTGAAACTCCGGGAGCGCACTACGAGCAGTACTTC
length: 16; J: TRBJ1-6; D: TRBD1; size: .; V: TRBV5-1; CDR3: CASSAGTGTGDSPLHF; DNA: TGCGCCAGCAGCGCGGGTACCGGGACAGGGGACTCGCCCCTCCACTTT
length: 15; J: TRBJ2-5; D: TRBD1; size: .; V: TRBV9; CDR3: CASSARTGGQETQYF; DNA: TGTGCCAGCAGCGCAAGGACAGGGGGACAAGAGACCCAGTACTTC
length: 15; J: TRBJ1-4; D: .; size: .; V: TRBV9; CDR3: CASSVLTGLNEKLFF; DNA: TGTGCCAGCAGCGTATTAACAGGTTTAAATGAAAAACTGTTTTTT
length: 15; J: TRBJ1-1; D: .; size: .; V: TRBV7-9; CDR3: CASSPPGEGDTEAFF; DNA: TGTGCCAGCAGCCCACCGGGGGAGGGGGACACTGAAGCTTTCTTT
length: 14; J: TRBJ1-5; D: .; size: .; V: TRBV6-5; CDR3: CASSFALGNQPQHF; DNA: TGTGCCAGCAGCTTCGCTCTAGGCAATCAGCCCCAGCATTTT
length: 18; J: TRBJ1-4; D: .; size: few; V: TRBV10-1; CDR3: CASSDRQSWDNKNEQLFF; DNA: TGCGCCAGCAGTGACCGACAGTCCTGGGACAACAAGAATGAACAACTGTTTTTT
length: 18; J: TRBJ1-3; D: .; size: .; V: TRBV11-2; CDR3: CASSLDSWGLNSGNTIYF; DNA: TGTGCCAGCAGCTTAGATAGTTGGGGGCTGAACTCTGGAAACACCATATATTTT
length: 18; J: TRBJ2-3; D: TRBD2; size: .; V: TRBV7-9; CDR3: CASSLGAVGLAGRYTQYF; DNA: TGTGCCAGCAGCTTGGGCGCCGTCGGGCTAGCGGGTAGATATACGCAGTATTTT
length: 14; J: TRBJ1-1; D: .; size: .; V: TRBV6-2/TRBV6-3; CDR3: CASSYRQGRAEAFF; DNA: TGTGCCAGCAGTTACCGGCAGGGTAGGGCTGAAGCTTTCTTT
length: 15; J: TRBJ1-1; D: .; size: .; V: TRBV4-1; CDR3: CASSQEELGGTEAFF; DNA: TGCGCCAGCAGCCAAGAGGAATTAGGCGGGACTGAAGCTTTCTTT
length: 14; J: TRBJ2-1; D: .; size: .; V: TRBV11-2; CDR3: CASLSEAAGLEQFF; DNA: TGTGCCAGCCTATCAGAAGCCGCCGGACTAGAGCAGTTCTTC
length: 14; J: TRBJ2-1; D: TRBD1; size: .; V: TRBV18; CDR3: CASSPDRGLNEQFF; DNA: TGTGCCAGCTCCCCCGACAGGGGCTTAAATGAGCAGTTCTTC
length: 12; J: TRBJ2-3; D: TRBD1; size: .; V: TRBV25-1; CDR3: CASTIGTAKWYF; DNA: TGTGCCAGTACAATCGGGACAGCCAAATGGTATTTT
length: 13; J: TRBJ2-7; D: .; size: .; V: TRBV27; CDR3: CASSSDTSHEQYF; DNA: TGTGCCAGCAGTTCTGACACCTCCCACGAGCAGTACTTC
length: 13; J: TRBJ1-5; D: TRBD1; size: .; V: TRBV18; CDR3: CASGTGGDQPQHF; DNA: TGTGCCAGCGGGACAGGGGGCGATCAGCCCCAGCATTTT
length: 13; J: TRBJ1-1; D: .; size: .; V: TRBV11-2; CDR3: CASSLVRLSEAFF; DNA: TGTGCCAGCAGCTTAGTCAGGTTAAGTGAAGCTTTCTTT
length: 13; J: TRBJ1-3; D: .; size: .; V: TRBV5-4; CDR3: CASSAGLGNTIYF; DNA: TGTGCCAGCAGCGCGGGCCTCGGGAACACCATATATTTT
length: 16; J: TRBJ1-5; D: TRBD1; size: .; V: TRBV29-1; CDR3: CSVEGGDRAENQPQHF; DNA: TGCAGCGTTGAAGGAGGGGACAGGGCCGAGAATCAGCCCCAGCATTTT
length: 15; J: TRBJ2-1; D: TRBD2; size: .; V: TRBV7-2; CDR3: CASSLSGGGYNEQFF; DNA: TGTGCCAGCAGCTTAAGCGGGGGTGGATACAATGAGCAGTTCTTC
length: 15; J: TRBJ2-2; D: .; size: .; V: TRBV7-8; CDR3: CASSLGGSGTGELFF; DNA: TGTGCCAGCAGCTTAGGAGGGTCAGGAACCGGGGAGCTGTTTTTT
length: 15; J: TRBJ2-7; D: .; size: once; V: TRBV6-5; CDR3: CASTNFRGLHYEQYF; DNA: TGTGCCAGCACAAATTTCAGGGGCCTGCACTACGAGCAGTACTTC
length: 14; J: TRBJ1-1; D: TRBD1; size: .; V: TRBV10-3; CDR3: CAIRAGQGHTEAFF; DNA: TGTGCCATCAGGGCGGGACAGGGACACACTGAAGCTTTCTTT
length: 15; J: TRBJ1-2; D: .; size: few; V: TRBV19; CDR3: CASSILTTGFYGYTF; DNA: TGTGCCAGTAGTATACTAACGACGGGATTTTATGGCTACACCTTC
length: 15; J: TRBJ2-2; D: TRBD1; size: .; V: TRBV5-1; CDR3: CASSLGTGDTGELFF; DNA: TGCGCCAGCAGCTTGGGGACAGGGGACACCGGGGAGCTGTTTTTT
length: 13; J: TRBJ1-2; D: .; size: .; V: TRBV30; CDR3: CAWSGTPVYGYTF; DNA: TGTGCCTGGAGTGGGACTCCAGTTTATGGCTACACCTTC
length: 15; J: TRBJ2-1; D: TRBD1; size: .; V: TRBV5-1; CDR3: CASSLLQGALNEQFF; DNA: TGCGCCAGCAGCTTGTTACAGGGGGCCCTCAATGAGCAGTTCTTC
length: 14; J: TRBJ2-7; D: TRBD2; size: .; V: TRBV19; CDR3: CASSTLSAGGEQYF; DNA: TGTGCCAGTAGTACGTTGTCAGCGGGAGGCGAGCAGTACTTC